These T cell receptor beta chains were read from a single sample in a study of T cell responses to AZD1222 COVID-19 vaccine. Method: immunoSEQ multiplex PCR; TCRdb's copy keeps in-frame clones and lacks some. The table for this sample gives some 150,000 clones. Sequencing was carried out using peripheral blood. The receptors come from an adult in good health. Each CDR3 is given with its conserved first and last residue. A D gene is named only where the DNA matches it firmly.

V	D	length	J	DNA	CDR3
TRBV19	-	14	TRBJ1-3	TGTGCCAGTAGGGGGAAGTCCTCTGGAAACACCATATATTTT	CASRGKSSGNTIYF
TRBV30	-	14	TRBJ1-4	TGTGCCTGGAGTGTACTCGCCGGAAATGAAAAACTGTTTTTT	CAWSVLAGNEKLFF
TRBV4-1	-	14	TRBJ2-7	TGCGCCAGCAGCCAAGAACCTAAACTGAGGGAGCAGTACTTC	CASSQEPKLREQYF
TRBV4-1	TRBD2	16	TRBJ2-1	TGCGCCAGCAGCCAAGAACTAGCGGGGGGAGGGAATGAGCAGTTCTTC	CASSQELAGGGNEQFF
TRBV6-5	-	16	TRBJ1-1	TGTGCCAGCAGTTACTCGATTCGGGGGGTGAACACTGAAGCTTTCTTT	CASSYSIRGVNTEAFF
TRBV28	TRBD2	15	TRBJ2-7	TGTGCCAGCAGTCCTAGCGGGGGGACCTCCTACGAGCAGTACTTC	CASSPSGGTSYEQYF
TRBV6-5	TRBD2	15	TRBJ2-1	TGTGCCAGCAGTCCTACTAGCGGGGGGGTAGATGAGCAGTTCTTC	CASSPTSGGVDEQFF
TRBV4-1	TRBD2	18	TRBJ2-1	TGCGCCAGCAGCCGATCACTCGGACTAGCGGGACGATACAATGAGCAGTTCTTC	CASSRSLGLAGRYNEQFF
TRBV28	-	13	TRBJ2-7	TGTGCCAGCACCACCGCGGCAGGCTACGAGCAGTACTTC	CASTTAAGYEQYF
TRBV7-6	TRBD1	17	TRBJ2-2	TGTGCCAGCAGCTTGGCCTCTTACAGGGGGGCTAACGGGGAGCTGTTTTTT	CASSLASYRGANGELFF
TRBV5-6	TRBD1	16	TRBJ2-7	TGTGCCAGCAGCCCCCCCTTAGGGGACAGGGTATCCGAGCAGTACTTC	CASSPPLGDRVSEQYF
TRBV6-5	TRBD1	14	TRBJ2-5	TGTGCCAGCAGACTTACAGGGGGCTGGGAGACCCAGTACTTC	CASRLTGGWETQYF
TRBV6-6	-	13	TRBJ2-7	TGTGCCAGCAGTCCGAGGACTTTCCACGAGCAGTACTTC	CASSPRTFHEQYF
TRBV2	TRBD1	14	TRBJ1-6	TGTGCCAGCAGGGCAGGGACAGATCATTCACCCCTCCACTTT	CASRAGTDHSPLHF
TRBV11-3	-	12	TRBJ1-2	TGTGCCAGCAGCTCACGTTGGGATGGCTACACCTTC	CASSSRWDGYTF
TRBV5-5	-	15	TRBJ2-7	TGTGCCAGCAGCTCGGATACAGGGCCGGACTACGAGCAGTACTTC	CASSSDTGPDYEQYF
TRBV11-2	TRBD1	17	TRBJ1-2	TGTGCCAGCAGCCACCGGACAGGGGGGTTAGCTAACTATGGCTACACCTTC	CASSHRTGGLANYGYTF